This TCR beta chain was retrieved from a study of T cell repertoires and leukemia-associated antigens. CD3+ T cells were rested overnight without fetal bovine serum. This clonotype was detected only once. Its antigen is still unknown. At one end, the junction sequence differs from germline, possibly due to a read error. TCRdb ran MiXCR on the 5' RACE reads and lists one entry per CDR3 protein. The sample has approximately 10,000 distinct CDR3 sequences; 43% are singletons. Looked up from germline, CDR1 is SGHAT and CDR2 is FQNNGV. CDR3 length: 17 amino acids. The sequencing sample was made of CD3+ T cells sorted from blood and cultured. The source is a female donor in good health. The gene calls are TRBV11-2 and TRBJ2-2; TRBD2 is a possible D gene (6 bases). Here the CDR3 DNA reads TGTGCCAGCAGCTTCCTAACCGGGACTTCGAACACCGGGGAGCCGTTTTTT. This codes for CASSFLTGTSNTGEPFF.